This TCR beta chain was sequenced for a study of cytomegalovirus exposure and HLA in healthy donors. Note on this clone: A junction end diverges from the germline sequence, so it may reflect a read error. Additional DNA sequences in this sample encode the identical CDR3.

This CDR3 has 13 amino acids. In germline, CDR1 is SQVTM, CDR2 ANQGSEA. Researchers ran the PCR with 60 Vbeta and 13 Jbeta primers. Data came from immunoSEQ multiplex PCR; TCRdb stores just in-frame clones and leaves some out. The repertoire holds around 150,000 clones, with around 80% as singletons. This sequence was found in a young man in good health and CMV-seropositive. This chain links TRBV29-1 with TRBJ2-7; unclear D gene. The material sequenced was PBMCs. CDR3 DNA sequence: TGCAGCGTTTTAATAGCCCTCTCCTACGAGCAGTACTTT. It is translated as CSVLIALSYEQYF.